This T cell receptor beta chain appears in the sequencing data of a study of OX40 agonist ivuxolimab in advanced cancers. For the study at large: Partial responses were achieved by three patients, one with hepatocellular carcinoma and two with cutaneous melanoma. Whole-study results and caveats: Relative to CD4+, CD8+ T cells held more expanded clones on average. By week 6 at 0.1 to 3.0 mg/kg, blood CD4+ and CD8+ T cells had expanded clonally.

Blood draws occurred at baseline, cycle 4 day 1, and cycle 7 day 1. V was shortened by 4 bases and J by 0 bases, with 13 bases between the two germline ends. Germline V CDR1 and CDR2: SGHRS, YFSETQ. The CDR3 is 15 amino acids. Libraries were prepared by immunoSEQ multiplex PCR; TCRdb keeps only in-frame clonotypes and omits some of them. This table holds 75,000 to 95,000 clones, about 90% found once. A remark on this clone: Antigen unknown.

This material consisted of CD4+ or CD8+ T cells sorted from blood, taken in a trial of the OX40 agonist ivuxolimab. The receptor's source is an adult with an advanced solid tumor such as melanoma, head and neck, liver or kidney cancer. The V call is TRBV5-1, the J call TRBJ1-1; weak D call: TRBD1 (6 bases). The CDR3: CASSTRQAVNTEAFF. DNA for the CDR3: TGCGCCAGCAGCACCAGACAGGCGGTGAACACTGAAGCTTTCTTT.